The 10 T cell receptor beta chains presented below share a single source sample, sequenced in a study of T cells in Graves' hyperthyroidism and ophthalmopathy. Amplified TCR beta CDR3 regions derived from RNA transcripts. Initially, a first-round RT-PCR of the TCR CDR3 employed the HTBI primer set. TCRdb re-analysed the multiplex PCR reads in MiXCR, keeping a single row per CDR3 protein. The data contain hundreds of thousands of distinct CDR3 sequences, 35% to 55% of them singletons. Sequenced: peripheral blood or thyroid tissue (not recorded which). These receptor sequences come from a young woman with Graves' hyperthyroidism.

The chain recombines TRBV16 with TRBJ1-5, with D possibly TRBD1 on 6 matching bases. The germline V and J ends were trimmed by 0 bases and 7 bases, with 13 bases remaining between them. There are 15 residues in the CDR3. Germline V gene data show CDR1 as KGHSY and CDR2 as FQNENV. CDR3 sequence (DNA): TGTGCCAGCAGCCAATCAGGGGGGTTCGGGCAGCCCCAGCATTTT. Protein sequence: CASSQSGGFGQPQHF.

At least ten counts were recorded for this clonotype. J is TRBJ2-7 and V is TRBV10-3, with D uncertain. Trimming pared 5 bases from V and 3 bases from J, leaving 14 bases between. This CDR3 spans 14 amino acids. CDR1 ENHRY and CDR2 SYGVKD come from the germline V gene. This CDR3 is CAISTTERVYEQYF. The CDR3, as DNA: TGTGCCATCAGTACAACAGAACGGGTCTACGAGCAGTACTTC.

This chain links TRBV11-3 with TRBJ1-2, with TRBD1 as a possible D gene (5 bases). The CDR3 extends over 14 amino acids. Germline loops: CDR1 SGHNT, CDR2 YENEEA. Trimming took 4 bases from V and 2 from J, leaving 11 bases between them. CDR3 DNA sequence: TGTGCCAGCAGCTCGGTGGGGCCAAACTATGGCTACACCTTC. As protein: CASSSVGPNYGYTF.

This clonotype was observed a handful of times. This rearrangement joins TRBV2 to TRBJ2-5; 7 bases line up with TRBD1. CDR3 size: 15 residues. V lost 4 bases to trimming and J lost 4 bases; unmatched junction nucleotides: 9. The germline V gene encodes CDR1 SNHLY and CDR2 FYNNEI. CDR3 protein: CASSGNGQVPETQYF. CDR3 sequence (DNA): TGTGCCAGCAGTGGAAACGGACAGGTACCAGAGACCCAGTACTTC.

This clonotype occurred a few times. This chain joins TRBV12-5 and TRBJ1-6; 8 bases are shared with TRBD1. This CDR3 contains 14 residues. Germline CDR1 reads LGHNT; CDR2 reads FRNRAP. V was clipped by 1 base and J by 7 bases; unmatched bases: 0. The CDR3 is CASGLGQGNSPLHF. CDR3 bases: TGTGCTAGTGGTTTGGGACAGGGGAATTCACCCCTCCACTTT.

This clonotype was seen only a few times. The genes are TRBV12-3 or TRBV12-4 and TRBJ1-2; a possible D gene is TRBD1 (5 bases). V was cut by 3 bases and J by 4 bases, with 9 bases left in between. This CDR3 spans 13 amino acids. The CDR3 DNA is TGTGCCAGCAGTTTTAAGGGACTCTATGGCTACACCTTC. Amino acid sequence: CASSFKGLYGYTF.

This clonotype showed up just once. This may stem from a read error, because a much larger clone lies one nucleotide away. The V and J genes are TRBV7-8 and TRBJ1-5, with D perhaps TRBD1 (6 bases). The CDR3 loop spans 14 amino acids. The germline V gene has CDR1 SGHVS and CDR2 FQNEAQ. Trimming removed 1 base at V and 9 bases at J, with 13 bases between. CDR3 sequence: CASSLDRVFRPQHF. In nucleotides, the CDR3 is TGTGCCAGCAGCTTAGACAGGGTATTTCGGCCCCAGCATTTT.

The V call is TRBV12-3 or TRBV12-4, the J call TRBJ1-5; D uncertain. The V gene lost 4 bases and the J gene lost 2 bases, with 15 bases spanning the gap. This CDR3 is built from 16 residues. CDR3 coding DNA: TGTGCCAGCAGTTACGAGTGGGGTAGGGGCAATCAGCCCCAGCATTTT. Its protein product is CASSYEWGRGNQPQHF.

Notes on this clonotype: At one end the junction does not follow the germline gene, possibly because of a read error. The V and J genes are TRBV15 and TRBJ1-2; possible D gene TRBD1, 5 bases. Per the germline V gene, CDR1 is LNHNV and CDR2 is YYDKDF (reference sequence). This CDR3 has 14 amino acids. The CDR3 spells CATSREVGENGYTF. CDR3 sequence (DNA): TGTGCCACTAGCAGAGAAGTAGGGGAGAATGGCTACACCTTC.

The gene calls are TRBV5-1 and TRBJ2-7; D possibly corresponds to TRBD1 (5 bases). This CDR3 has 14 amino acids. Per the germline V gene, CDR1 is SGHRS and CDR2 is YFSETQ. Trimming took 7 bases from V and 0 from J, leaving 14 bases between them. The CDR3 loop is CASGIDRISYEQYF. As DNA, the CDR3 is TGCGCCAGCGGCATCGACAGAATCTCCTACGAGCAGTACTTC. Drawing the rest from reference TRBV5-1 and TRBJ2-7, the complete variable domain is KAGVTQTPRYLIKTRGQQVTLSCSPISGHRSVSWYQQTPGQGLQFLFEYFSETQRNKGNFPGRFSGRQFSNSRSEMNVSTLELGDSALYLCASGIDRISYEQYFGPGTRLTVT.